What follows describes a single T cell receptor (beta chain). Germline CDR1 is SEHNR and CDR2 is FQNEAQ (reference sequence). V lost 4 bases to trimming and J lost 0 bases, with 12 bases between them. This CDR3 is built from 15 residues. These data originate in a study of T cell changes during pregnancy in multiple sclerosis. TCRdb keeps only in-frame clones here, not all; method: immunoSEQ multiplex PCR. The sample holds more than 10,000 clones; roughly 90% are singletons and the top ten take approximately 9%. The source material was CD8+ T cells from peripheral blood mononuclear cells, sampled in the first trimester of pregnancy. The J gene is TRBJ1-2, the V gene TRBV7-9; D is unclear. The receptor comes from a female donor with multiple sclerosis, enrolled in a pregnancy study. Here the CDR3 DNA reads TGTGCCAGCAGCTCAACTTCCCACCCTAACTATGGCTACACCTTC. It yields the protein CASSSTSHPNYGYTF. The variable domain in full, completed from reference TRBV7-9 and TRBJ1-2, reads DTGVSQNPRHKITKRGQNVTFRCDPISEHNRLYWYRQTLGQGPEFLTYFQNEAQLEKSRLLSDRFSAERPKGSFSTLEIQRTEQGDSAMYLCASSSTSHPNYGYTFGSGTRLTVV.